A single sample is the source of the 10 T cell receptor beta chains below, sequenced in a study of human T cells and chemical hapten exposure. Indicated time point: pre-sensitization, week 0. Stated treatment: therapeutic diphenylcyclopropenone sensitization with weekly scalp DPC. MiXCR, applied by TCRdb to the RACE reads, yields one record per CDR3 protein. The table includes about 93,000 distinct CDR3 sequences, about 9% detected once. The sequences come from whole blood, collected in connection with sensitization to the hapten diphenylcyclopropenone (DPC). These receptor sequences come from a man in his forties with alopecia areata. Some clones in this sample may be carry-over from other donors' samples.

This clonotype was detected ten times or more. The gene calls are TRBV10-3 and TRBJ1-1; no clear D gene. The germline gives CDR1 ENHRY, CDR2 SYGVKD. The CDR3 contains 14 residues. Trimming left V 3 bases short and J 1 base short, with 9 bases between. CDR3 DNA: TGTGCCATCAGTGACTGGGTTCAGAACACTGAAGCTTTCTTT. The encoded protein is CAISDWVQNTEAFF.

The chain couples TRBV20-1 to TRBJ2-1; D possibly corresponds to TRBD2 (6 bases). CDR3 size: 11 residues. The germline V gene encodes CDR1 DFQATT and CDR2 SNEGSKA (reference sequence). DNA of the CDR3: TGCAGCGGGAGCGGATACAATGAGCAGTTCTTC. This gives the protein CSGSGYNEQFF.

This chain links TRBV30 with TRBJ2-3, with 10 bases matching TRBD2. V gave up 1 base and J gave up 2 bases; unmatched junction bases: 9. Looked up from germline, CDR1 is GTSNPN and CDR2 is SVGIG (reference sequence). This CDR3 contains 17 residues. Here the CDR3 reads CAWSAMPGLANTDTQYF. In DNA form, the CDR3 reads TGTGCCTGGAGTGCTATGCCGGGACTAGCGAACACAGATACGCAGTATTTT.

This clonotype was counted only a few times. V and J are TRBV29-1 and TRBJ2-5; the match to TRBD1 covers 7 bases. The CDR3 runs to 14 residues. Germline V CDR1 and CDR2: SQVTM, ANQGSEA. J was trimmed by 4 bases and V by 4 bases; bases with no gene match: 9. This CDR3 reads CSVGLSGTAETQYF. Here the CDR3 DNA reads TGCAGCGTTGGTTTATCCGGGACAGCAGAGACCCAGTACTTC.

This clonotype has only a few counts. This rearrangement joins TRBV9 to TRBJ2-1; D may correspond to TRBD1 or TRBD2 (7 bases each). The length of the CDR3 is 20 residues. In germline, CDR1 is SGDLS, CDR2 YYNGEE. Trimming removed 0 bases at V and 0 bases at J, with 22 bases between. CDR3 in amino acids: CASSVASNPGGGGSYNEQFF. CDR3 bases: TGTGCCAGCAGCGTAGCCAGTAACCCAGGGGGGGGCGGCTCCTACAATGAGCAGTTCTTC.

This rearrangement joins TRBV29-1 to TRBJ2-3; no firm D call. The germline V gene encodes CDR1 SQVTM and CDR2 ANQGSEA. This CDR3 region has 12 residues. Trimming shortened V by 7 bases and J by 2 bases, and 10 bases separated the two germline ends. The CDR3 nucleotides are TGCAGCGCTCGACCAGACACAGATACGCAGTATTTT. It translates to CSARPDTDTQYF.

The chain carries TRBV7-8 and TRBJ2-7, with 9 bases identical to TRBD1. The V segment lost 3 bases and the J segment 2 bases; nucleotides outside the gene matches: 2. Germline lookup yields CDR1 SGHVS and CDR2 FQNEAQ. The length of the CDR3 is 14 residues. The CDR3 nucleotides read TGTGCCAGCAGCTTTGGGACAGGGACCTACGAGCAGTACGTC. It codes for CASSFGTGTYEQYV.

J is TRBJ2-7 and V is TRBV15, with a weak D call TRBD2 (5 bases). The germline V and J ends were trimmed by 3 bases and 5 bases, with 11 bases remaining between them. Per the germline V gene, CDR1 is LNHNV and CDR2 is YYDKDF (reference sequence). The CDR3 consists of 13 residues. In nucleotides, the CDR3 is TGTGCCACCAGCAGGGACTTTTGGAACGAGCAGTACTTC. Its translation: CATSRDFWNEQYF.

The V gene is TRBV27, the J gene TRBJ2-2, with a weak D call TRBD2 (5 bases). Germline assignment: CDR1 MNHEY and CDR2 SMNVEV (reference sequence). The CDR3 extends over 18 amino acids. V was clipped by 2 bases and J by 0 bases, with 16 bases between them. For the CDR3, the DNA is TGTGCCAGCAGTTTAACATGGCCGGGAACTACGAACACCGGGGAGCTGTTTTTT. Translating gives CASSLTWPGTTNTGELFF.

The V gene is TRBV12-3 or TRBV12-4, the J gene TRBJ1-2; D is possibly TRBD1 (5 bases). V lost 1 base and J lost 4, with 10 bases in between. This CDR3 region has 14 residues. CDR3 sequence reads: CASSLGTQGYGYTF. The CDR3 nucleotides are TGTGCCAGCAGTTTAGGCACCCAGGGCTATGGCTACACCTTC.